This TCR beta chain was retrieved from a study of blood T cell repertoires in COVID-19. Here immunoSEQ multiplex PCR was the method, and the copy in TCRdb shows in-frame clones only, minus some. Of a few hundred thousand clones listed, approximately 86% are singletons. Sequenced material: peripheral blood. The receptor comes from a man between 60 and 75 years old with acute or convalescent COVID-19.

CDR3 DNA: TGTGCCAGCAGCCAGCATGCAGCGGCGGTATCTAGCAATCAGCCCCAGCATTTT. It translates to CASSQHAAAVSSNQPQHF. This chain connects TRBV2 to TRBJ1-5; no clear D. The germline CDR1 and CDR2 sequences are SNHLY and FYNNEI. The V end lost 6 bases, the J end lost 0 bases, and 21 bases lay between the germline ends. The CDR3 is made up of 18 amino acids.